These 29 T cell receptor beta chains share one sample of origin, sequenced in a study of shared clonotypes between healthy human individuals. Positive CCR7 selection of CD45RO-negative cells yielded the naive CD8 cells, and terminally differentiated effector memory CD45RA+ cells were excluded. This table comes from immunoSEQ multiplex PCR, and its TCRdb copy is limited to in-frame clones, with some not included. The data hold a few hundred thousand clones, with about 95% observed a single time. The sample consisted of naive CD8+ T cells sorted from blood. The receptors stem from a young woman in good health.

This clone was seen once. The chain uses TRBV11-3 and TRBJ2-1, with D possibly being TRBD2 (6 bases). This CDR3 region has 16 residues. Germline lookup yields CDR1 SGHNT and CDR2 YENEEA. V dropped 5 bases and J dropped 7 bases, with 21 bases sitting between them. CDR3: CASSLSSALEGNEQFF. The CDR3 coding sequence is TGTGCCAGCAGCCTATCTAGCGCACTCGAGGGTAATGAGCAGTTCTTC.

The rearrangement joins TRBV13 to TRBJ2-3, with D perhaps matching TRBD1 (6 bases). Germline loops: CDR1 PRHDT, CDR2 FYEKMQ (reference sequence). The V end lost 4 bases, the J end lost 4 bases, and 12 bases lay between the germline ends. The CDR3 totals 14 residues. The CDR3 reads CASSSGVRADTQYF. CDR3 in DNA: TGTGCCAGCAGCTCAGGGGTTCGGGCAGATACGCAGTATTTT.

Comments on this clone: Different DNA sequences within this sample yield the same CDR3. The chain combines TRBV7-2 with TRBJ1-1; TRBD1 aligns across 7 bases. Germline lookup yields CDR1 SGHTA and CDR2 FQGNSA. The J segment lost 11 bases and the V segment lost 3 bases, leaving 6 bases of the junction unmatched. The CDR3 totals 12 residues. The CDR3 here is CASSLGTVEAFF. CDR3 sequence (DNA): TGTGCCAGCAGCTTGGGGACAGTCGAGGCTTTCTTT.

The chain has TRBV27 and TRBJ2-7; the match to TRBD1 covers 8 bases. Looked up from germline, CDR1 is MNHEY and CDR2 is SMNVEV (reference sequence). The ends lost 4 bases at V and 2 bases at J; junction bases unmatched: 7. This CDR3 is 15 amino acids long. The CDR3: CASSSKGTGAYEQYF. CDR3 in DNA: TGTGCCAGCAGTTCCAAAGGGACAGGCGCCTACGAGCAGTACTTC.

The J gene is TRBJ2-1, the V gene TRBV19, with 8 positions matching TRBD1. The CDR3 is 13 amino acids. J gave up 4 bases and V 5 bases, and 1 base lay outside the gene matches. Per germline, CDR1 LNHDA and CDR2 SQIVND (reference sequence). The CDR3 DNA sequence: TGTGCCAGTAGTGGGACAGGATACAATGAGCAGTTCTTC. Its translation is CASSGTGYNEQFF.

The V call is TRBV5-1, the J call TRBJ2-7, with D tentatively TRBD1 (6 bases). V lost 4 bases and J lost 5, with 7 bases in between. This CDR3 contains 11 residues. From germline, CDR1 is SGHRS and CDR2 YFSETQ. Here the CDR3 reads CASSPGDEQYF. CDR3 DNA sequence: TGCGCCAGCAGCCCAGGGGACGAGCAGTACTTC.

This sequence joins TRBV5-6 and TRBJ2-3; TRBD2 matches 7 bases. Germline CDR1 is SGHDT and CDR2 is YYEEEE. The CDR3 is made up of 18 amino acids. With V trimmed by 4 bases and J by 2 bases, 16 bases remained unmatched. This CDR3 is CASSPSLVAGVDTDTQYF. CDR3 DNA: TGTGCCAGCAGCCCATCGTTAGTTGCGGGGGTAGACACAGATACGCAGTATTTT.

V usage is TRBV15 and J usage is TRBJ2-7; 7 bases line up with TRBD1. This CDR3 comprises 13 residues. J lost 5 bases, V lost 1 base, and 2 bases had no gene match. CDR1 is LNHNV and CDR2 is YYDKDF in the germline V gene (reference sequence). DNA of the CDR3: TGTGCCACCAGCAGAGGAACAGGGGACGAGCAGTACTTC. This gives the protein CATSRGTGDEQYF.

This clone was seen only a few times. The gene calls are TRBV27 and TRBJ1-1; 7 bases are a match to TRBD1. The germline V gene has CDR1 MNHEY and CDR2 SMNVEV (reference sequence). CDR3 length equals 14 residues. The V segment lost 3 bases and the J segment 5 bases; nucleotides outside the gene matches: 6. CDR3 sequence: CASSFDRVGTEAFF. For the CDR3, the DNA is TGTGCCAGCAGTTTCGACAGGGTCGGAACTGAAGCTTTCTTT.

DNA of the CDR3: TGCAGCGTTTACGGCAGGGGGATGGCAGAGACCCAGTACTTC. This translates into CSVYGRGMAETQYF. This chain connects TRBV29-1 to TRBJ2-5, with TRBD1 matching 7 bases. V was pared by 5 bases and J by 4 bases, with 10 bases of the junction left unmatched. CDR1 and CDR2 from the germline V gene are SQVTM and ANQGSEA. The CDR3 is 14 amino acids.

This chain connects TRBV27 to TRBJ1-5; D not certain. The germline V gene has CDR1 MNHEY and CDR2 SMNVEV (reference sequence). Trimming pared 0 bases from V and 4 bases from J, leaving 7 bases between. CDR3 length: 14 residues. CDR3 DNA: TGTGCCAGCAGTTTATCTTGGGAAAATCAGCCCCAGCATTTT. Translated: CASSLSWENQPQHF.

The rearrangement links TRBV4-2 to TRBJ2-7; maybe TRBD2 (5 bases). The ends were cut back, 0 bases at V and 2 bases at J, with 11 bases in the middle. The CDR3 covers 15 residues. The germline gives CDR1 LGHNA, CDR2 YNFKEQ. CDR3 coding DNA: TGTGCCAGCAGCCAAGAGGGGAGTAAAACCTACGAGCAGTACTTC. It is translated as CASSQEGSKTYEQYF.

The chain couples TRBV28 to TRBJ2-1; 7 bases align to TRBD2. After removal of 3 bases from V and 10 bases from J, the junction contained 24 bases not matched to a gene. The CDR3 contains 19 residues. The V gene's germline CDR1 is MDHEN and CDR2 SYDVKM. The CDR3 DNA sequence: TGTGCCAGCAGTTTCCCTATCCCCGGGGGAGCGGGAACGGGAGTCGAGCAGTTCTTC. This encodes CASSFPIPGGAGTGVEQFF.

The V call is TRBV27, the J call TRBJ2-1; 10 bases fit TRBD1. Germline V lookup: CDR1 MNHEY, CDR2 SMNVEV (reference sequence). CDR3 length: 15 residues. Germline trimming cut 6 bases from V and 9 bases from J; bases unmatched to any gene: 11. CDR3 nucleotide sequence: TGTGCCAGCAGCCGACCCGGGACAGGGGCGATTGAGCAGTTCTTC. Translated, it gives CASSRPGTGAIEQFF.

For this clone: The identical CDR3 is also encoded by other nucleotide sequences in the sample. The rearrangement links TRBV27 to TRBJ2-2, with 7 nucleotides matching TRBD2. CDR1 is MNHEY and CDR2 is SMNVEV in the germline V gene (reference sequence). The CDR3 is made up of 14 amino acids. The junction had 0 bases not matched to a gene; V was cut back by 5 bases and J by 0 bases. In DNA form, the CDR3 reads TGTGCCAGCAGTAGCGGGACGAACACCGGGGAGCTGTTTTTT. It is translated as CASSSGTNTGELFF.

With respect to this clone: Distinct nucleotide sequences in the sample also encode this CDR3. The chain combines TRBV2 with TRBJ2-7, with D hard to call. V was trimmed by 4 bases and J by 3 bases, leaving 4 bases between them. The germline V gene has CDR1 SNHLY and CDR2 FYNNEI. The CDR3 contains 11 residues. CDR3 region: CASSVSYEQYF. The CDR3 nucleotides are TGTGCCAGCAGTGTTAGCTACGAGCAGTACTTC.

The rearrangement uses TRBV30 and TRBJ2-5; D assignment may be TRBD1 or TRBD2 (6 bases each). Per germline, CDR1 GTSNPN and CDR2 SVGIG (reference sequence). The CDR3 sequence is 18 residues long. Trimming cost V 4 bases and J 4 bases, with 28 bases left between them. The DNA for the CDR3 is TGTGCCTGGATTGGCGTTCGGGGGCAGGGGCAGGAATCAGAGACCCAGTACTTC. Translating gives CAWIGVRGQGQESETQYF.

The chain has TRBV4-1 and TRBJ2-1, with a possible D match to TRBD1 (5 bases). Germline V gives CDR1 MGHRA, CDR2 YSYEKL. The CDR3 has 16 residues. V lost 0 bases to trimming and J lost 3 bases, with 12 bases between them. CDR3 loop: CASSQENRQIYNEQFF. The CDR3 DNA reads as TGCGCCAGCAGCCAAGAAAATAGACAGATCTACAATGAGCAGTTCTTC.

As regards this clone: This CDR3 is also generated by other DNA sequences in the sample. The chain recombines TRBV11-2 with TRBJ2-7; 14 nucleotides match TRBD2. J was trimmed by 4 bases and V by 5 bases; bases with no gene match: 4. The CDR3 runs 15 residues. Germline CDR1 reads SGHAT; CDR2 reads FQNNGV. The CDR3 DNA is TGTGCCAGCAGCGGACTAGCGGGAGGAAGTTACGAGCAGTACTTC. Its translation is CASSGLAGGSYEQYF. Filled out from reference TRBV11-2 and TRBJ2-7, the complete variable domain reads EAGVAQSPRYKIIEKRQSVAFWCNPISGHATLYWYQQILGQGPKLLIQFQNNGVVDDSQLPKDRFSAERLKGVDSTLKIQPAKLEDSAVYLCASSGLAGGSYEQYFGPGTRLTVT.

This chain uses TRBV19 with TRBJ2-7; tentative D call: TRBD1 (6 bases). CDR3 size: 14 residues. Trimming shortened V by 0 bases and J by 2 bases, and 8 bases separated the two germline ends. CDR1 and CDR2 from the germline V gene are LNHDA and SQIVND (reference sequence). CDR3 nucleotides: TGTGCCAGTAGTATAGACAGGGGTGCCTACGAGCAGTACTTC. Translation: CASSIDRGAYEQYF.

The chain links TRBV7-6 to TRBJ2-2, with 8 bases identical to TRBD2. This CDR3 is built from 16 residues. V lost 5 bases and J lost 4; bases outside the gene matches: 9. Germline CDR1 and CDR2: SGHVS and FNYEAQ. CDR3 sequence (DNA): TGTGCCAGCAGCCCCTTGGGCGGGAGGTTCACCGGGGAGCTGTTTTTT. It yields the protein CASSPLGGRFTGELFF.

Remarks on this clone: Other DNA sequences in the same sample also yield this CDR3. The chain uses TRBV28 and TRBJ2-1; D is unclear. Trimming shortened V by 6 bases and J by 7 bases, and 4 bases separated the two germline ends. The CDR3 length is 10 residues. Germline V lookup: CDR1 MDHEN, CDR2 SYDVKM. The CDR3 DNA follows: TGTGCCAGCAGGTTAAATGAGCAGTTCTTC. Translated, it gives CASRLNEQFF.

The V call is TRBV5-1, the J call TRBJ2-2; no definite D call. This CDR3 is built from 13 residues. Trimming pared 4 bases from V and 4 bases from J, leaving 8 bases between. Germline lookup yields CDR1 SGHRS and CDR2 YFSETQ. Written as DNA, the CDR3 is TGCGCCAGCAGCAACGCACCCACCGGGGAGCTGTTTTTT. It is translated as CASSNAPTGELFF.

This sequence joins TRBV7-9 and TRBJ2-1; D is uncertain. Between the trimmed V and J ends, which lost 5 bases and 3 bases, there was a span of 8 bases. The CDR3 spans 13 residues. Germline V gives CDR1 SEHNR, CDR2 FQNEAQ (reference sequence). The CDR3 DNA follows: TGTGCCAGCAGCCAAGGGTTCTACAATGAGCAGTTCTTC. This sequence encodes CASSQGFYNEQFF.

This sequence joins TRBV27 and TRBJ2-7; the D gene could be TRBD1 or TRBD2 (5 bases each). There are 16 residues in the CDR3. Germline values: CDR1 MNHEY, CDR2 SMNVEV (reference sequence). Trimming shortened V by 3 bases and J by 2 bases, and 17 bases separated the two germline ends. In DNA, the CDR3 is TGTGCCAGCAGTTTCATATCGGGGCAGGCTGCCTACGAGCAGTACTTC. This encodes CASSFISGQAAYEQYF.

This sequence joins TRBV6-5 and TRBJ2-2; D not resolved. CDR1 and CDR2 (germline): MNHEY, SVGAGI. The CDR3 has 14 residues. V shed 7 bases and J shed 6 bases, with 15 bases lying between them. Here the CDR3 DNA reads TGTGCCAGCAAGCACCGTAGCATAGCCGGGGAGCTGTTTTTT. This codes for CASKHRSIAGELFF.

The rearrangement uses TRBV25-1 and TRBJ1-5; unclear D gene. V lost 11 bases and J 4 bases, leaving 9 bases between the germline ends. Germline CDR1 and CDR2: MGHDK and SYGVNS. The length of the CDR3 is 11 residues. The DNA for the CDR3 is TGTGCCGAGGGAGGGAATCAGCCCCAGCATTTT. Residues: CAEGGNQPQHF.

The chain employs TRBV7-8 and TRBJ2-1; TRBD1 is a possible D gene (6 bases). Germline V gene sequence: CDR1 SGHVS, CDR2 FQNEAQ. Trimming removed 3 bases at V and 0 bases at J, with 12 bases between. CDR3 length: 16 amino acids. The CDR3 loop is CASSFTGWGSYNEQFF. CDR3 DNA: TGTGCCAGCAGCTTCACAGGGTGGGGCTCCTACAATGAGCAGTTCTTC.

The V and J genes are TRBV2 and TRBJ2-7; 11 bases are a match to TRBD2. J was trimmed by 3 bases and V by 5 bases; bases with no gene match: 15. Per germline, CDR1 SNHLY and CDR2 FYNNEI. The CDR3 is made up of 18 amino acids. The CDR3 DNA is TGTGCCAGCAGTCCGACAGGGGTGGCTAGCGGGAGGATCTACGAGCAGTACTTC. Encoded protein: CASSPTGVASGRIYEQYF.